These 30 T cell receptor beta chains were all obtained from the same sample, sequenced in a study of T cells after posttransplantation cyclophosphamide. The data were produced by immunoSEQ multiplex PCR, yet TCRdb's version contains in-frame clones alone and is incomplete. The data show 2,100 or so clones, with none appearing a single time. Treatment was busulfan-fludarabine conditioning, a marrow graft, and cyclophosphamide on days +3 and +4. The specimen was PBMCs, collected 86 days after allogeneic stem cell transplant with posttransplant cyclophosphamide. The receptors originated from a female patient in her 60s who received an allogeneic stem cell transplant from a related donor and was CMV-positive. Part of the T cell pool may stem from the graft donor.

This clone counts as medium-sized (0.01 to 0.1%). The chain uses TRBV7-2 and TRBJ2-7; 8 bases fit TRBD1. Unmatched junction bases numbered 9, after V lost 6 bases and J lost 2 bases. Germline V gene lookup returns CDR1 SGHTA and CDR2 FQGNSA. The CDR3 has 15 amino acids. In DNA, the CDR3 is TGTGCCAGCAGGTTAAGAGGACAGGGCGCCTACGAGCAGTACTTC. Protein product: CASRLRGQGAYEQYF.

By proportion, this clone is medium-sized (0.01 to 0.1%). This chain links TRBV4-1 with TRBJ2-1; no definite D call. This CDR3 region has 14 residues. Trimming took off 1 base at V and 4 bases at J, with 8 bases between the two ends. CDR1 and CDR2 (germline): MGHRA, YSYEKL. The DNA for the CDR3 is TGCGCCAGCAGCCAAGTTGGTGCGTACAATGAGCAGTTCTTC. It specifies CASSQVGAYNEQFF.

By share, this clone ranks as large. The chain employs TRBV14 and TRBJ2-7, with D possibly being TRBD2 (6 bases). The CDR3 runs to 15 residues. Trimming stripped 0 bases from V and 7 bases from J, with 16 bases between. Germline CDR1 reads SGHDN; CDR2 reads FVKESK. The CDR3 loop is CASSQDLPPAGEQYF. CDR3 bases: TGTGCCAGCAGCCAAGACCTGCCCCCGGCGGGAGAGCAGTACTTC.

In this sample, this clone turned up many times. The V call is TRBV30, the J call TRBJ2-7; D is possibly TRBD1 (6 bases). Germline assignment: CDR1 GTSNPN and CDR2 SVGIG (reference sequence). The V gene lost 5 bases and the J gene lost 8 bases, with 16 bases spanning the gap. The CDR3 extends over 12 amino acids. The CDR3 region is CAWSGQGFQQYF. In DNA, the CDR3 is TGTGCCTGGTCCGGGCAGGGGTTCCAGCAGTACTTC.

This clone showed up many times. This chain uses TRBV7-2 with TRBJ2-2; possibly TRBD1 or TRBD2 for D (7 bases each). Germline-derived CDR1 and CDR2 are SGHTA and FQGNSA. Trimming removed 2 bases at V and 5 bases at J, with 15 bases between. The CDR3 is 16 amino acids. CDR3 nucleotides: TGTGCCAGCAGCTTACAGGGGGGAGGGTGGACCGGGGAGCTGTTTTTT. Translated, it gives CASSLQGGGWTGELFF.

This clone was detected many times. V is TRBV18 and J is TRBJ1-2, with TRBD1 matching 9 bases. This CDR3 region has 14 residues. V was pared by 4 bases and J by 6 bases, with 6 bases of the junction left unmatched. Germline CDR1 reads KGHSH; CDR2 reads LQKENI. As DNA, the CDR3 is TGTGCCAGCTCACTTACAGGGGGCAAGGATGGCTACACCTTC. Amino acid sequence: CASSLTGGKDGYTF.

This clone was recorded at least ten times. The rearrangement joins TRBV6-1 to TRBJ2-7, with 10 bases aligning to TRBD2. CDR1 and CDR2 (germline): MNHNS, SASEGT. The CDR3 covers 15 residues. V shed 6 bases, J shed 2 bases, and the junction held 7 bases outside the gene matches. CDR3 bases: TGTGCCAGCAGCCCGCTAGCGGGAGTAGCCTACGAGCAGTACTTC. This sequence encodes CASSPLAGVAYEQYF.

By sample share, this clone is medium-sized. J is TRBJ1-1 and V is TRBV5-1; 11 bases match TRBD1. The CDR3 extends over 15 amino acids. J gave up 5 bases and V 5 bases, and 8 bases lay outside the gene matches. Germline CDR1 and CDR2: SGHRS and YFSETQ. CDR3 loop: CASRRDRGERTEAFF. The CDR3 nucleotides read TGCGCCAGCAGGAGGGACAGGGGGGAGCGTACTGAAGCTTTCTTT.

By its share, this clone is medium-sized. The rearrangement links TRBV7-9 to TRBJ2-7; D call uncertain. The CDR3 consists of 14 residues. Germline-derived CDR1 and CDR2 are SEHNR and FQNEAQ (reference sequence). The V end lost 7 bases, the J end lost 2 bases, and 15 bases lay between the germline ends. CDR3 DNA sequence: TGTGCCAGCACCCAAGTGGGCATCACCTACGAGCAGTACTTC. Residues: CASTQVGITYEQYF.

This clone was detected many times. J is TRBJ2-7 and V is TRBV28; D not certain. The CDR3 totals 14 residues. V lost 3 bases and J lost 2, with 11 bases in between. From germline, CDR1 is MDHEN and CDR2 SYDVKM. CDR3 amino acids: CASSFDSPPYEQYF. The CDR3 DNA reads as TGTGCCAGCAGTTTTGACTCTCCGCCCTACGAGCAGTACTTC.

This clone came up many times. The chain carries TRBV5-4 and TRBJ1-2, with 7 nucleotides matching TRBD1. The CDR3 totals 15 residues. J lost 3 bases, V lost 4 bases, and 9 bases had no gene match. Per germline, CDR1 SGHNT and CDR2 YYREEE (reference sequence). The CDR3 protein is CASSALTGFHYGYTF. DNA for the CDR3: TGTGCCAGCAGCGCACTGACAGGGTTTCACTATGGCTACACCTTC.

This clone was observed at least ten times. The chain uses TRBV9 and TRBJ2-6; TRBD1 matches at 9 bases. Per the germline V gene, CDR1 is SGDLS and CDR2 is YYNGEE. V shed 2 bases and J 3 bases; nucleotides not matched to a gene: 12. CDR3 size: 19 residues. CDR3 DNA: TGTGCCAGCAGCGTTCCTAGGGGACAGGGACATAGTGGGGCCAACGTCCTGACTTTC. Protein: CASSVPRGQGHSGANVLTF.

Many counts were recorded for this clone. The chain uses TRBV29-1 and TRBJ2-3; a weak D match, TRBD2 (6 bases). Germline V gene lookup returns CDR1 SQVTM and CDR2 ANQGSEA. The V and J ends lost 8 bases and 1 base respectively, with 16 bases between them. The CDR3 is 14 residues long. This chain's CDR3 is CSSGGTYGTDTQYF. For the CDR3, the DNA is TGCAGCTCTGGGGGGACGTATGGCACAGATACGCAGTATTTT.

This clone is classed as medium-sized. The rearrangement links TRBV6-6 to TRBJ2-2; D unclear. Germline assignment: CDR1 MNHNY and CDR2 SVGAGI (reference sequence). Trimming cost V 6 bases and J 3 bases, with 17 bases left between them. This CDR3 has 16 amino acids. The CDR3 spells CASSLTRTVDTGELFF. In DNA form, the CDR3 reads TGTGCCAGCAGCCTTACTCGTACCGTTGACACCGGGGAGCTGTTTTTT.

This clone has a count of ten or more. This chain links TRBV11-2 with TRBJ1-2; D is uncertain. This CDR3 comprises 14 residues. Trimming stripped 2 bases from V and 3 bases from J, with 10 bases between. Germline lookup yields CDR1 SGHAT and CDR2 FQNNGV. The CDR3 DNA reads as TGTGCCAGCAGCTTATTGACTAGGGACTATGGCTACACCTTC. This encodes CASSLLTRDYGYTF.

By share of the sample, this clone is medium-sized. This chain connects TRBV9 to TRBJ1-1; TRBD1 matches at 7 bases. Germline CDR1 reads SGDLS; CDR2 reads YYNGEE. The CDR3 totals 14 residues. Trimming removed 4 bases from V and 0 bases from J; junction bases left unmatched: 3. CDR3 sequence (DNA): TGTGCCAGCAGCCTCGACAGGGTGAACACTGAAGCTTTCTTT. Encoded protein: CASSLDRVNTEAFF.

This clone was seen at least ten times. The chain joins TRBV7-6 to TRBJ2-3; 11 bases are shared with TRBD2. V gave up 6 bases and J gave up 0 bases; unmatched junction bases: 2. Germline CDR1 is SGHVS and CDR2 is FNYEAQ. The CDR3 length is 15 residues. The CDR3 sequence: CASRTSGMSTDTQYF. CDR3 bases: TGTGCCAGCAGGACTAGCGGGATGAGCACAGATACGCAGTATTTT.

Relative to its sample, this clone is medium-sized. The V and J genes are TRBV27 and TRBJ2-7; 7 positions match TRBD1. J was trimmed by 4 bases and V by 6 bases; bases with no gene match: 12. The CDR3 covers 15 residues. Germline V CDR1 and CDR2: MNHEY, SMNVEV (reference sequence). The CDR3 DNA follows: TGTGCCAGCAGAGAAGCGACAGGGTCCCCTTACGAGCAGTACTTC. This codes for CASREATGSPYEQYF.

By proportion, this clone is medium-sized. This chain uses TRBV7-9 with TRBJ2-3; 8 nucleotides agree with TRBD2. The V gene end was trimmed by 5 bases and the J gene end by 4 bases; junction bases not matched to a gene: 8. Germline CDR1 reads SEHNR; CDR2 reads FQNEAQ (reference sequence). This CDR3 contains 15 residues. The CDR3 sequence is CASSQRSGGADTQYF. CDR3 nucleotide sequence: TGTGCCAGCAGCCAGAGGTCGGGGGGGGCAGATACGCAGTATTTT.

This clone was detected many times. A read error is possible here, since a much larger clone lies one base away. The chain uses TRBV6-6 and TRBJ1-3; TRBD1 might be the D (5 bases). The CDR3 contains 15 residues. The germline CDR1 and CDR2 sequences are MNHNY and SVGAGI (reference sequence). The CDR3 DNA is TGTGCCAGCAGTTACACAGGTTTCTCTGGAAACCCCATATATTTT. Amino acid sequence: CASSYTGFSGNPIYF.

This clone was seen at least ten times. The chain links TRBV11-2 to TRBJ2-1, with no clear D. V lost 5 bases, J lost 8 bases, and 16 bases lay in between. The CDR3 is 14 amino acids. Germline assignment: CDR1 SGHAT and CDR2 FQNNGV. CDR3 nucleotide sequence: TGTGCCAGCAGCGCCTATACGGGTGCGGATGAGCAGTTCTTC. Amino acids: CASSAYTGADEQFF.

This clone is deemed medium-sized. This chain connects TRBV11-3 to TRBJ2-1, with TRBD1 identical over 10 bases. Germline V gives CDR1 SGHNT, CDR2 YENEEA. This CDR3 is built from 20 residues. The CDR3 spells CASRCRDRGLLRRRGNEQFF. The CDR3, as DNA: TGTGCAAGTCGCTGTCGGGACAGGGGTTTGCTACGGCGGAGGGGGAATGAGCAGTTCTTC.

This clone is medium-sized by share. The chain recombines TRBV6-1 with TRBJ2-7; possible D gene TRBD1, 5 bases. The CDR3 is 12 amino acids. The germline V gene encodes CDR1 MNHNS and CDR2 SASEGT. Deletions cut 7 bases from V and 10 bases from J, with 17 bases between. CDR3 amino acids: CASIGRVQDQYF. CDR3 DNA: TGTGCCAGCATCGGCAGGGTTCAAGACCAGTACTTC.

Within the sample, this clone is medium-sized. This chain joins TRBV9 and TRBJ1-4; possible D gene TRBD1, 5 bases. Trimming took 5 bases from V and 7 from J, leaving 15 bases between them. The germline gives CDR1 SGDLS, CDR2 YYNGEE. The CDR3 runs 14 residues. CDR3 sequence: CASSVAQGGEKLFF. CDR3 DNA: TGTGCCAGCAGTGTCGCTCAGGGCGGTGAAAAACTGTTTTTT.

This clone came up many times. The chain uses TRBV13 and TRBJ2-2; 13 nucleotides agree with TRBD2. Losses at the gene ends were 4 bases for V and 6 bases for J; bases not matched to a gene: 5. Per germline, CDR1 PRHDT and CDR2 FYEKMQ (reference sequence). The CDR3 runs to 16 residues. The CDR3 bases are TGTGCCAGCAGCTGGGGACTAGCGGGGACCTCCGGGGAGCTGTTTTTT. This sequence encodes CASSWGLAGTSGELFF.

This clone counts as large. The chain is built from TRBV10-3 and TRBJ2-6; D possibly corresponds to TRBD2 (5 bases). V was pared by 8 bases and J by 2 bases, with 7 bases between. The germline V gene encodes CDR1 ENHRY and CDR2 SYGVKD. CDR3 size: 13 residues. The DNA of the CDR3 is TGTGCCATCGGACTTGCTGGGGCCAACGTCCTGACTTTC. Translated, it gives CAIGLAGANVLTF.

In its sample, this clone was seen many times. This rearrangement joins TRBV30 to TRBJ1-2; D is possibly TRBD1 (6 bases). The CDR3 loop spans 12 amino acids. V lost 8 bases and J lost 4, with 14 bases in between. Germline V lookup: CDR1 GTSNPN, CDR2 SVGIG (reference sequence). CDR3 DNA sequence: TGTGCCGGACAGACGGCTCTCTATGGCTACACCTTC. Protein: CAGQTALYGYTF.

The gene calls are TRBV29-1 and TRBJ2-7; 7 nucleotides agree with TRBD2. The germline V gene encodes CDR1 SQVTM and CDR2 ANQGSEA. The CDR3 sequence is 15 residues long. V shed 0 bases, J shed 2 bases, and the junction held 7 bases outside the gene matches. The CDR3 loop is CSVEDPASGTYEQYF. The CDR3 DNA reads TGCAGCGTTGAAGATCCGGCTAGCGGAACCTACGAGCAGTACTTC.

The table lists this clone with many counts. J is TRBJ2-7 and V is TRBV11-2; 7 bases agree with TRBD2. Germline assignment: CDR1 SGHAT and CDR2 FQNNGV. CDR3 size: 17 residues. With 1 base clipped from V and 2 bases from J, the junction kept 11 bases outside the gene matches. The CDR3 DNA reads as TGTGCCAGCAGCTTAGCCCGGGGGACTACCCGCGCCTACGAGCAGTACTTC. Its protein product is CASSLARGTTRAYEQYF. Full variable domain (remainder filled in from reference TRBV11-2 and TRBJ2-7): EAGVAQSPRYKIIEKRQSVAFWCNPISGHATLYWYQQILGQGPKLLIQFQNNGVVDDSQLPKDRFSAERLKGVDSTLKIQPAKLEDSAVYLCASSLARGTTRAYEQYFGPGTRLTVT.

This clone was detected many times. This sequence joins TRBV11-1 and TRBJ2-7, with 14 bases identical to TRBD2. The CDR3 runs 16 residues. Germline CDR1 SGHAT, CDR2 FQDESV (reference sequence). V was clipped by 6 bases and J by 6 bases; unmatched bases: 10. CDR3 nucleotides: TGTGCCAGCAGTCAAGCAATGGGACTAGCGGGAGTCGAGCAGTACTTC. It yields the protein CASSQAMGLAGVEQYF.